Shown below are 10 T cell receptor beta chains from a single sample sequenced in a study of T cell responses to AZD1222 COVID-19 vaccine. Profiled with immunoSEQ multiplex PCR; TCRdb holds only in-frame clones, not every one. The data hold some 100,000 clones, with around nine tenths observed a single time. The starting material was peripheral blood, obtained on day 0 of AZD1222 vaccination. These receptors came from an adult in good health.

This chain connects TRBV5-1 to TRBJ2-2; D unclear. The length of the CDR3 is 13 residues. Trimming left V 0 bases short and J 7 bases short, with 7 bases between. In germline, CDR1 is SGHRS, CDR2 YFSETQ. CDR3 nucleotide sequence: TGCGCCAGCAGCTTGGTTATTGGCGGGGAGCTGTTTTTT. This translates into CASSLVIGGELFF.

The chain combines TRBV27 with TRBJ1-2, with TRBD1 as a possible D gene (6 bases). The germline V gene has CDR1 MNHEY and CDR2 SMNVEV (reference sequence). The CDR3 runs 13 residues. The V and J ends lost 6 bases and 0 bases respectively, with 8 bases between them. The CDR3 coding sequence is TGTGCCAGCAGCCGGGACACTAACTATGGCTACACCTTC. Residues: CASSRDTNYGYTF.

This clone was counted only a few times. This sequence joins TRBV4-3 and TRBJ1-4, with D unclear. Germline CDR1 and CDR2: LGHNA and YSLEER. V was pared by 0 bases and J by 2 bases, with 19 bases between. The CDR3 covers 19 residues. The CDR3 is CASSQDLRRATSTNEKLFF. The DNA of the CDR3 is TGCGCCAGCAGCCAAGATCTTAGACGAGCAACCTCTACTAATGAAAAACTGTTTTTT.

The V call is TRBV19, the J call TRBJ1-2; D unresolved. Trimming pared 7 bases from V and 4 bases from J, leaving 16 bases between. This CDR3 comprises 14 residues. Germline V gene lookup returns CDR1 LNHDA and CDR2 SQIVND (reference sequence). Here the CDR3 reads CASNPGYEGYGYTF. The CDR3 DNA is TGTGCCAGTAACCCAGGATATGAGGGCTATGGCTACACCTTC.

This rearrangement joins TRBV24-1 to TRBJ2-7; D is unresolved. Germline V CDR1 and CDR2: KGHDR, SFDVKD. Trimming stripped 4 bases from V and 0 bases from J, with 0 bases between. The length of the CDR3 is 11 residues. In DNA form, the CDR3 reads TGTGCCACCAGTGACTCCTACGAGCAGTACTTC. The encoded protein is CATSDSYEQYF.

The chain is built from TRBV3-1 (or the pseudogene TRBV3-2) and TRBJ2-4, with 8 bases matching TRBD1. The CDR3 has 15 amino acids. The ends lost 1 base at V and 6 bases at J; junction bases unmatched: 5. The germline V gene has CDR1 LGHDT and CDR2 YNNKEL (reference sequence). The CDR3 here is CASSQGTGPGNIQYF. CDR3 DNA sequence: TGTGCCAGCAGCCAAGGGACAGGGCCTGGAAACATTCAGTACTTC.

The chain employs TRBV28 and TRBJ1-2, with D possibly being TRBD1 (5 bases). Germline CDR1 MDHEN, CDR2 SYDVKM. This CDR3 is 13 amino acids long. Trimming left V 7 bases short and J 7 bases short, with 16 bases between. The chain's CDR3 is CASTRRRGGGYTF. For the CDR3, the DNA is TGTGCCAGCACCCGTAGGAGGGGTGGTGGCTACACCTTC.

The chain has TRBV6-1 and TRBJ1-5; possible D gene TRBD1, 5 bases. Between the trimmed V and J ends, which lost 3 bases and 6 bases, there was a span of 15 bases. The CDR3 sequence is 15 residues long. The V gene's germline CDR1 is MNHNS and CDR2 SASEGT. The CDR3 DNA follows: TGTGCCAGCAGTGAGTCCGGGGGGACCCCTCAGCCCCAGCATTTT. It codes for CASSESGGTPQPQHF.

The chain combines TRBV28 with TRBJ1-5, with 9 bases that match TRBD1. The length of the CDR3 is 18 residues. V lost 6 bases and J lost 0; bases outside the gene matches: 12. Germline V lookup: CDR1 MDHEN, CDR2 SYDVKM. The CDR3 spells CASRSPGQGEYSNQPQHF. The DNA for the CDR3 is TGTGCCAGCAGGTCTCCGGGACAGGGAGAATATAGCAATCAGCCCCAGCATTTT.

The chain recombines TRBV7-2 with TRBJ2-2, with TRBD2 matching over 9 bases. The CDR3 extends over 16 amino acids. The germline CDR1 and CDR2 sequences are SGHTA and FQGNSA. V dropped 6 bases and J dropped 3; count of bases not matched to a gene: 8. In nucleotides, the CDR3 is TGTGCCAGCAGGTCTCCGGGACTAGCACACACCGGGGAGCTGTTTTTT. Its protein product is CASRSPGLAHTGELFF.